This T cell receptor (beta chain) was identified during a study of blood T cell repertoires in COVID-19. Study-level information: Both acute and convalescent COVID-19 samples were obtained from the United States, Italy and Spain.

This CDR3 region has 18 residues. J gave up 1 base and V 6 bases, and 17 bases lay outside the gene matches. Germline V gene lookup returns CDR1 MNHEY and CDR2 SVGEGT. TCRdb's table, derived via immunoSEQ multiplex PCR, lists solely in-frame clones and lacks some. Of 95,000 to 150,000 clones in the sample, about 85% were seen once. The chain couples TRBV6-2 or TRBV6-3 to TRBJ2-7, with 8 nucleotides matching TRBD2. This TCR came from a man in his sixties with acute or convalescent COVID-19. The sequencing input was peripheral blood. Written as DNA, the CDR3 is TGTGCCAGCAGCCTCCTGGGCAGCGGGAGCTCTTGGTCCTACGAGCAGTACTTC. Its protein product is CASSLLGSGSSWSYEQYF.